This entry is about one T cell receptor beta chain. V was trimmed by 6 bases and J by 8 bases, leaving 14 bases between them. Per germline, CDR1 KGHSH and CDR2 LQKENI. The CDR3 has 13 residues. In the study's own analysis: How many nucleated cells were present was estimated from reference gene primer amplification. Generated by immunoSEQ multiplex PCR, the TCRdb table keeps only in-frame clones and is missing some. The V and J calls and clone size come from that table; D and trimming were worked out from the DNA. The sample has roughly 120,000 clones, roughly 92% seen once; the top ten hold around 2%. Patients from Seattle were sampled longitudinally, starting during active infection. This sample was included in a study of blood T cell repertoires in COVID-19. Turning to the study itself: Collection of acute and convalescent COVID-19 samples took place in the United States, Italy and Spain. Sources were T cells, B-cell-depleted T cells, or PBMCs; the material itself was cDNA or gDNA.

V usage is TRBV18 and J usage is TRBJ2-1; D is uncertain. This TCR came from a man aged 45-65 years with COVID-19, enrolled during active disease. Sequenced material: peripheral blood. The CDR3 sequence is CASSPFRGDEQFF. CDR3 DNA: TGTGCCAGCTCTCCCTTCCGAGGTGATGAGCAGTTCTTC.